The clone carrying this TCR beta chain was recorded a few times. Its antigen is unidentified. This entry comes from a study of T cell repertoires in cytomegalovirus infection. The overall study: Based on public TCR beta signatures, there were indications of CMV infection and of a matching HLA type. Points from the study as a whole: HLA-C-restricted CMV-specific TCR beta clonotypes prevailed in the ex vivo response.

Unmatched junction bases numbered 3, after V lost 5 bases and J lost 4 bases. Germline CDR1 and CDR2: MNHEY and SVGAGI. This CDR3 comprises 14 residues. One entry per CDR3 protein results from TCRdb running MiXCR on the reads. The table includes roughly 150,000 distinct CDR3 sequences, roughly a quarter detected once. The specimen sequenced was PBMCs. This rearrangement joins TRBV6-5 to TRBJ1-5, with 9 bases that match TRBD1. This TCR was recovered from a human donor in good health (CMV status not recorded). Some clones in this sample may be carry-over from other donors' samples. This CDR3 reads CASSTGGANQPQHF. The CDR3 region has the DNA TGTGCCAGCAGTACAGGGGGCGCAAATCAGCCCCAGCATTTT.